These 7 T cell receptor beta chains came from one sample sequenced in a study of blood T cell repertoires in COVID-19. Only in-frame clones appear in the TCRdb table, and some are missing; sequencing was by immunoSEQ multiplex PCR. This table has approximately 90,000 clones, about two thirds appearing once. Material: peripheral blood. These receptors were collected from a woman older than 75 with acute or convalescent COVID-19.

The rearrangement links TRBV19 to TRBJ2-1, with 15 bases aligning to TRBD2. V shed 6 bases and J 3 bases; nucleotides not matched to a gene: 6. Germline CDR1 is LNHDA and CDR2 is SQIVND (reference sequence). This CDR3 is 17 amino acids long. The CDR3 sequence: CASSPGLAGGFYNEQFF. CDR3 nucleotides: TGTGCCAGTAGCCCGGGACTAGCGGGGGGCTTCTACAATGAGCAGTTCTTC. Using reference TRBV19 and TRBJ2-1 for the parts outside the CDR3, the full variable domain is DGGITQSPKYLFRKEGQNVTLSCEQNLNHDAMYWYRQDPGQGLRLIYYSQIVNDFQKGDIAEGYSVSREKKESFPLTVTSAQKNPTAFYLCASSPGLAGGFYNEQFFGPGTRLTVL.

This chain joins TRBV4-3 and TRBJ2-7; 8 bases line up with TRBD2. The CDR3 totals 13 residues. J gave up 7 bases and V 5 bases, and 7 bases lay outside the gene matches. Germline CDR1 LGHNA, CDR2 YSLEER. The CDR3 spells CASSDLAGREQYF. CDR3 sequence (DNA): TGCGCCAGCAGCGACTTAGCGGGAAGGGAGCAGTACTTC.

The CDR3 nucleotides read TGCGCCAGCAGCCCCCTGACAGGGGGATCCTACGAGCAGTACTTC. Amino acids: CASSPLTGGSYEQYF. This chain links TRBV5-1 with TRBJ2-7, with 9 bases identical to TRBD1. J gave up 1 base and V 4 bases, and 6 bases lay outside the gene matches. The CDR3 has 15 amino acids. The germline CDR1 and CDR2 sequences are SGHRS and YFSETQ.

The rearrangement uses TRBV21-1 and TRBJ1-4. TRBV21-1 is a pseudogene locus. CDR3 size: 21 residues. CDR3 sequence: CASSYPPKGLPPPTTNEKLFF. The DNA of the CDR3 is TGTGCCAGCAGCTACCCACCCAAAGGACTTCCCCCCCCTACAACTAATGAAAAACTGTTTTTT.

V and J are TRBV5-8 and TRBJ1-6, with D unclear. CDR3 size: 16 residues. Between the trimmed V and J ends, which lost 4 bases and 2 bases, there was a span of 13 bases. The germline gives CDR1 SGHTS, CDR2 YDEGEE. The CDR3 DNA reads TGTGCCAGCAGCCCGGATCAGACTCCCTATAATTCACCCCTCCACTTT. It specifies CASSPDQTPYNSPLHF.

The chain links TRBV16 to TRBJ2-1; 9 nucleotides align to TRBD2. The CDR3 runs to 16 residues. Germline assignment: CDR1 KGHSY and CDR2 FQNENV. The J segment lost 10 bases and the V segment lost 0 bases, leaving 10 bases of the junction unmatched. This chain's CDR3 is CASSQSAPQLAGEQFF. The CDR3 nucleotides are TGTGCCAGCAGCCAATCTGCCCCCCAGCTAGCGGGGGAGCAGTTCTTC.

J is TRBJ2-5 and V is TRBV6-6; D is possibly TRBD2 (6 bases). Trimming left V 1 base short and J 4 bases short, with 10 bases between. Per germline, CDR1 MNHNY and CDR2 SVGAGI (reference sequence). This CDR3 comprises 14 residues. The CDR3 region has the DNA TGTGCCAGCAGTTACTTCGGGACTCGAGAGACCCAGTACTTC. Amino acid sequence: CASSYFGTRETQYF.